This record concerns one T cell receptor beta chain sequence. One end of the junction is discordant with germline, which a read error may explain. The germline gives CDR1 SEHNR, CDR2 FQNEAQ (reference sequence). The CDR3 runs 16 residues. The data stem from a study of Graves' ophthalmopathy and Graves' hyperthyroidism. Study in general: Samples of peripheral blood were obtained at initial diagnosis, prior to treatment of any kind.

CDR3 regions of TCR beta were amplified from RNA transcripts. HTBI primers primed a first-round RT-PCR, and a second-round multiplex PCR followed. In TCRdb, the multiplex PCR reads were re-called with MiXCR into one record per CDR3 protein. The table shows 740,000 or so distinct CDR3 sequences, with roughly two fifths occurring only once. This TCR was recovered from an adult man with Graves' ophthalmopathy. The sequencing sample was made of peripheral blood. V is TRBV7-9 and J is TRBJ2-3, with 7 bases that match TRBD1. Here the CDR3 DNA reads TGCGCCAGCAGCCGCCGACAGGGTCGGAGCACAGATACGCAGTATTTT. This gives the protein CASSRRQGRSTDTQYF. Based on the CDR3 plus reference TRBV7-9 and TRBJ2-3, the full variable domain is DTGVSQNPRHKITKRGQNVTFRCDPISEHNRLYWYRQTLGQGPEFLTYFQNEAQLEKSRLLSDRFSAERPKGSFSTLEIQRTEQGDSAMYLCASSRRQGRSTDTQYFGPGTRLTVL.